This passage covers 8 T cell receptor beta chains from one sample sequenced in a study of blood T cell repertoires in COVID-19. This table comes from immunoSEQ multiplex PCR, and its TCRdb copy is limited to in-frame clones, with some not included. The table lists about 170,000 clones, 70% to 90% of them singletons. The specimen sequenced was peripheral blood. The receptor source for this set is a man aged 35 to 55 who had recovered from COVID-19.

This clone showed up just once. The V and J genes are TRBV9 and TRBJ2-2, with D maybe TRBD1 (6 bases). V lost 3 bases to trimming and J lost 6 bases, with 9 bases between them. CDR3 length equals 13 residues. Germline values: CDR1 SGDLS, CDR2 YYNGEE. The CDR3 spells CASSEQGSGELFF. Here the CDR3 DNA reads TGTGCCAGCAGCGAACAGGGTTCCGGGGAGCTGTTTTTT.

This clone was seen only a few times. V is TRBV2 and J is TRBJ1-2; no clear D gene. The CDR3 has 14 residues. The ends were cut back, 8 bases at V and 3 bases at J, with 16 bases in the middle. Germline-derived CDR1 and CDR2 are SNHLY and FYNNEI. This chain's CDR3 is CASLPILGDYGYTF. The CDR3 region has the DNA TGTGCCAGCCTGCCTATACTCGGTGACTATGGCTACACCTTC. The full variable domain, completed using reference TRBV2 and TRBJ1-2, is EPEVTQTPSHQVTQMGQEVILRCVPISNHLYFYWYRQILGQKVEFLVSFYNNEISEKSEIFDDQFSVERPDGSNFTLKIRSTKLEDSAMYFCASLPILGDYGYTFGSGTRLTVV.

This chain uses TRBV11-2 with TRBJ1-4; 9 bases map to TRBD1. The J segment lost 5 bases and the V segment lost 5 bases, leaving 12 bases of the junction unmatched. The germline V gene encodes CDR1 SGHAT and CDR2 FQNNGV. The CDR3 is 17 residues long. In DNA form, the CDR3 reads TGTGCCAGCAGCCTCTATGGGGACAGGGAGCCAAATGAAAAACTGTTTTTT. Its protein product is CASSLYGDREPNEKLFF.

By its share, this clone is medium-sized. The chain links TRBV7-6 to TRBJ2-7, with 8 bases identical to TRBD1. CDR3 size: 15 residues. Unmatched junction bases numbered 10, after V lost 2 bases and J lost 7 bases. Germline V gene sequence: CDR1 SGHVS, CDR2 FNYEAQ. The CDR3 nucleotides read TGTGCCAGCAGCTTACGCGAGACAGGGGTTGAGGAGCAGTACTTC. This gives the protein CASSLRETGVEEQYF.

This clone was recorded once. This chain links TRBV5-1 with TRBJ2-7; maybe TRBD2 (6 bases). This CDR3 spans 16 amino acids. Germline-derived CDR1 and CDR2 are SGHRS and YFSETQ. V dropped 1 base and J dropped 2 bases, with 16 bases sitting between them. CDR3 DNA sequence: TGCGCCAGCAGCTTGAACGAGCGGGCCGCAGCCTACGAGCAGTACTTC. Protein product: CASSLNERAAAYEQYF.

The rearrangement uses TRBV10-3 and TRBJ2-7; 13 positions agree with TRBD2. V trimming: 7 bases; J trimming: 6 bases; junction bases outside the gene matches: 9. CDR1 and CDR2 from the germline V gene are ENHRY and SYGVKD. The CDR3 loop spans 15 amino acids. The CDR3, as DNA: TGTGCCATCACTAGGACTAGCGGGAGCCCCTCCGAGCAGTACTTC. Protein: CAITRTSGSPSEQYF.

The V call is TRBV9, the J call TRBJ2-1; 9 bases match TRBD2. The J segment lost 10 bases and the V segment lost 0 bases, leaving 11 bases of the junction unmatched. The V gene's germline CDR1 is SGDLS and CDR2 YYNGEE. The CDR3 consists of 16 residues. CDR3 amino acids: CASSVGGGAGGLEQFF. The CDR3 DNA follows: TGTGCCAGCAGCGTAGGGGGGGGAGCGGGAGGTCTGGAGCAGTTCTTC.

In the case of this clone: The same CDR3 can be traced to other DNA sequences in this sample. V is TRBV4-3 and J is TRBJ2-7; D is perhaps TRBD2 (6 bases). The CDR3 has 14 amino acids. V dropped 0 bases and J dropped 3 bases, with 9 bases sitting between them. Germline assignment: CDR1 LGHNA and CDR2 YSLEER. CDR3 in amino acids: CASSQDAGYYEQYF. The CDR3 DNA follows: TGCGCCAGCAGCCAAGATGCGGGGTACTACGAGCAGTACTTC.